This TCR beta chain was documented in a study of technical replicates of blood from a handful of donors. After removal of 0 bases from V and 0 bases from J, the junction contained 1 base not matched to a gene. The CDR3 totals 16 residues. CDR1 and CDR2 from the germline V gene are SGHAT and FQNNGV. Sequencing used immunoSEQ multiplex PCR; TCRdb keeps in-frame clones, though not all of them. The sample has more than 90,000 clones, approximately 95% seen once. The V call is TRBV11-2, the J call TRBJ2-1, with 8 bases that match TRBD1. Sequenced sample: T cells isolated from PBMCs. The source is a human donor in good health. The CDR3 loop is CASSLEGQGSYNEQFF. The CDR3 DNA reads TGTGCCAGCAGCTTAGAAGGACAGGGCTCCTACAATGAGCAGTTCTTC. Supplemented by reference TRBV11-2 and TRBJ2-1, the full variable domain reads EAGVAQSPRYKIIEKRQSVAFWCNPISGHATLYWYQQILGQGPKLLIQFQNNGVVDDSQLPKDRFSAERLKGVDSTLKIQPAKLEDSAVYLCASSLEGQGSYNEQFFGPGTRLTVL.